A single sample is the source of the 15 T cell receptor beta chains below, sequenced in a study of response to subunit inactivated influenza vaccine. In TCRdb, the RT-PCR reads were re-called with MiXCR into one record per CDR3 protein. In the table there are a few hundred thousand distinct CDR3 sequences, around 11% of which are singletons. These data were also filed under a second study, of T cells expressing NK-cell markers. Per that study: 5'RACE template switching built TCR beta cDNA with unique molecular identifiers.

Sequences were derived from PBMCs from blood, sampled on the day of vaccination. These receptors originate from a man aged 45 to 65 who received an inactivated influenza vaccine.

The chain recombines TRBV29-1 with TRBJ2-7; no clear D gene. Germline loops: CDR1 SQVTM, CDR2 ANQGSEA. CDR3 length: 13 amino acids. Trimming stripped 2 bases from V and 2 bases from J, with 10 bases between. The CDR3 nucleotides are TGCAGCGTTGAAACGGTCAGACCCTACGAGCAGTACTTC. It specifies CSVETVRPYEQYF.

This clonotype was counted once. This chain connects TRBV5-1 to TRBJ2-1; 9 nucleotides agree with TRBD2. CDR1 and CDR2 (germline): SGHRS, YFSETQ. This CDR3 is built from 18 residues. V was pared by 0 bases and J by 4 bases, with 11 bases of the junction left unmatched. CDR3 coding DNA: TGCGCCAGCAGCTTGGGGGATAAGGTAGCGGGAGTATACAATGAGCAGTTCTTC. This gives the protein CASSLGDKVAGVYNEQFF. Together with reference TRBV5-1 and TRBJ2-1, the CDR3 gives the full variable domain: KAGVTQTPRYLIKTRGQQVTLSCSPISGHRSVSWYQQTPGQGLQFLFEYFSETQRNKGNFPGRFSGRQFSNSRSEMNVSTLELGDSALYLCASSLGDKVAGVYNEQFFGPGTRLTVL.

This rearrangement joins TRBV4-1 to TRBJ2-1, with TRBD2 matching 11 bases. J gave up 3 bases and V 3 bases, and 4 bases lay outside the gene matches. CDR1 and CDR2 from the germline V gene are MGHRA and YSYEKL. The CDR3 runs to 16 residues. In nucleotides, the CDR3 is TGCGCCAGCAGCCAGACTAGCGGGGTGCTCTACAATGAGCAGTTCTTC. Residues: CASSQTSGVLYNEQFF.

This clonotype showed up just a few times. V and J are TRBV12-3 or TRBV12-4 and TRBJ2-5; tentative D call: TRBD1 (5 bases). The CDR3 length is 13 residues. V lost 6 bases and J lost 4, with 12 bases in between. The CDR3 loop reads CASRGALGETQYF. The CDR3 bases are TGTGCCAGCAGAGGGGCCCTCGGAGAGACCCAGTACTTC.

This clonotype was picked up a small number of times. The rearrangement joins TRBV4-3 to TRBJ2-1; 7 bases match TRBD2. The germline CDR1 and CDR2 sequences are LGHNA and YSLEER. The V and J ends lost 1 base and 4 bases, in that order; junction bases with no gene match: 10. CDR3 length equals 17 residues. CDR3 sequence (DNA): TGCGCCAGCAGCCAAGGGCTAGCGGCTAGCTTTTACAATGAGCAGTTCTTC. Protein product: CASSQGLAASFYNEQFF.

This clonotype was counted ten times or more. This chain links TRBV9 with TRBJ2-2; a possible D gene is TRBD1 (6 bases). Germline CDR1 reads SGDLS; CDR2 reads YYNGEE. The CDR3 runs 16 residues. V gave up 3 bases and J gave up 4 bases, with 16 bases separating them. CDR3 loop: CASSASSGQITGELFF. CDR3 coding DNA: TGTGCCAGCAGCGCAAGTAGTGGACAGATCACCGGGGAGCTGTTTTTT.

The chain uses TRBV5-6 and TRBJ1-1; 11 bases align to TRBD1. CDR3 length: 14 amino acids. From germline, CDR1 is SGHDT and CDR2 YYEEEE. After removal of 4 bases from V and 7 bases from J, the junction contained 6 bases not matched to a gene. CDR3 nucleotide sequence: TGTGCCAGCAGCGTAGGACAGGGGGCGTTTGAAGCTTTCTTT. Translation gives CASSVGQGAFEAFF.

The chain joins TRBV20-1 to TRBJ2-7; the match to TRBD2 covers 13 bases. V dropped 6 bases and J dropped 3; count of bases not matched to a gene: 8. The CDR3 runs to 15 residues. Germline V gives CDR1 DFQATT, CDR2 SNEGSKA (reference sequence). For the CDR3, the DNA is TGCAGTGCGTCACTAGCGGGAGGGCCCTACTACGAGCAGTACTTC. This translates into CSASLAGGPYYEQYF.

This clonotype showed up just a few times. The chain joins TRBV20-1 to TRBJ2-5; D may be TRBD2 (5 bases). This CDR3 contains 11 residues. From germline, CDR1 is DFQATT and CDR2 SNEGSKA (reference sequence). V lost 5 bases and J lost 5, with 9 bases in between. The CDR3 spells CSARLTETQYF. The CDR3 coding sequence is TGCAGTGCTCGACTAACGGAGACCCAGTACTTC.

The genes are TRBV15 and TRBJ2-1; no firm D call. Trimming removed 1 base at V and 6 bases at J, with 7 bases between. Germline CDR1 is LNHNV and CDR2 is YYDKDF (reference sequence). The CDR3 length is 13 residues. CDR3 sequence (DNA): TGTGCCACCAGCAGAGTAGCCCTCAATGAGCAGTTCTTC. It codes for CATSRVALNEQFF.

CDR3 sequence: CASSLNPRSTDTQYF. The CDR3 DNA is TGTGCCAGCAGCCTAAACCCCCGGAGCACAGATACGCAGTATTTT. The V call is TRBV7-6, the J call TRBJ2-3; no clear D. This CDR3 spans 15 amino acids. In germline, CDR1 is SGHVS, CDR2 FNYEAQ. The germline V and J ends were trimmed by 5 bases and 0 bases, with 12 bases remaining between them.

The V call is TRBV30, the J call TRBJ1-1; 10 bases line up with TRBD1. CDR3 length: 16 amino acids. CDR1 GTSNPN and CDR2 SVGIG come from the germline V gene (reference sequence). With 0 bases clipped from V and 1 base from J, the junction kept 5 bases outside the gene matches. The chain's CDR3 is CAWSVLGQGPNTEAFF. In DNA form, the CDR3 reads TGTGCCTGGAGTGTCTTGGGACAGGGGCCGAACACTGAAGCTTTCTTT.

This clonotype was counted a few times. The V gene is TRBV10-3, the J gene TRBJ2-5; D possibly corresponds to TRBD1 (6 bases). V was cut by 6 bases and J by 4 bases, with 9 bases left in between. Per germline, CDR1 ENHRY and CDR2 SYGVKD. CDR3 size: 12 residues. The DNA of the CDR3 is TGTGCCATCAGGGACAGAAGAGAGACCCAGTACTTC. This codes for CAIRDRRETQYF.

The V gene is TRBV4-3, the J gene TRBJ2-3; unclear D gene. V was clipped by 4 bases and J by 3 bases, with 14 bases between them. Germline V gene lookup returns CDR1 LGHNA and CDR2 YSLEER. The length of the CDR3 is 15 residues. CDR3 sequence (DNA): TGCGCCAGCAGCCTGGACCTTATGGGTACAGATACGCAGTATTTT. Its protein is CASSLDLMGTDTQYF.

This clonotype was detected ten times or more. This chain links TRBV10-3 with TRBJ2-2; TRBD2 agrees at 11 bases. V lost 7 bases, J lost 5 bases, and 6 bases stayed unmatched. The length of the CDR3 is 15 residues. Germline V lookup: CDR1 ENHRY, CDR2 SYGVKD. CDR3: CAITGTSGRTGELFF. The DNA of the CDR3 is TGTGCCATCACTGGGACTAGCGGTCGAACCGGGGAGCTGTTTTTT.